The sequence of this T cell receptor (beta chain) was determined in a study of naive and memory T cell subsets. Cells stained for CD3, CD4, CD8, CD45RA and CD27 were sorted into four subsets. CDR3 length equals 13 residues. With 2 bases removed from V and 9 bases from J, the gap between germline ends came to 10 bases. Germline-derived CDR1 and CDR2 are ENHRY and SYGVKD. Two oligonucleotides, mixed equimolar, formed the beta constant-region primer covering TRBC1 and TRBC2. TCRdb processed the UMI-ligation and nested PCR reads anew with MiXCR; each CDR3 protein has one entry. Counted here are 89,000 or so distinct CDR3 sequences, around 14% occurring once; the ten biggest clones make up about 0.9%.

Sequencing used central memory CD4+ T cells from blood. The genes are TRBV10-3 and TRBJ2-2; possible D gene TRBD2, 5 bases. The source of this sequence is a human donor in good health. The chain's CDR3 is CAISENSDRELFF. CDR3 sequence (DNA): TGTGCCATCAGTGAGAATAGCGACAGGGAGCTGTTTTTT.